This passage covers 20 T cell receptor beta chains from one sample sequenced in a study of blood T cell repertoires in COVID-19. Assay: immunoSEQ multiplex PCR; the TCRdb copy retains only in-frame clones and omits some. The table shows 110,000 to 150,000 clones, with more than 75% occurring only once. The sample comprised peripheral blood. The receptors stem from a man in his sixties with acute or convalescent COVID-19.

Only one count was recorded for this clone. The genes are TRBV6-6 and TRBJ2-3; D may be TRBD2 (6 bases). Germline V lookup: CDR1 MNHNY, CDR2 SVGAGI (reference sequence). V was shortened by 4 bases and J by 4 bases, with 9 bases between the two germline ends. This CDR3 spans 13 amino acids. Written as DNA, the CDR3 is TGTGCCAGCAGTTCAACGGGAGCAGATACGCAGTATTTT. It is translated as CASSSTGADTQYF.

The chain couples TRBV5-5 to TRBJ2-3, with a tentative D call TRBD2 (5 bases). CDR1 and CDR2 (germline): SGHKS, YYEKEE (reference sequence). The CDR3 length is 14 residues. The ends were cut back, 5 bases at V and 1 base at J, with 11 bases in the middle. CDR3 bases: TGTGCCAGCAGTCGGGAACAGCGCACAGATACGCAGTATTTT. Translated: CASSREQRTDTQYF. Drawing the rest from reference TRBV5-5 and TRBJ2-3, the complete variable domain is DAGVTQSPTHLIKTRGQQVTLRCSPISGHKSVSWYQQVLGQGPQFIFQYYEKEERGRGNFPDRFSARQFPNYSSELNVNALLLGDSALYLCASSREQRTDTQYFGPGTRLTVL.

This clone showed up just once. V is TRBV11-2 and J is TRBJ2-1, with 11 nucleotides matching TRBD1. CDR3 length: 15 amino acids. V shed 1 base and J 9 bases; nucleotides not matched to a gene: 5. Germline V gives CDR1 SGHAT, CDR2 FQNNGV. CDR3 in DNA: TGTGCCAGCAGCTTAGCGCGGACAGGGGGCGGTGAGCAGTTCTTC. Amino acid sequence: CASSLARTGGGEQFF.

The chain joins TRBV5-6 to TRBJ2-5; D is possibly TRBD2 (5 bases). This CDR3 spans 13 amino acids. Germline V CDR1 and CDR2: SGHDT, YYEEEE. V was pared by 3 bases and J by 4 bases, with 10 bases between. CDR3 loop: CASSWQGGETQYF. The DNA for the CDR3 is TGTGCCAGCAGCTGGCAAGGAGGAGAGACCCAGTACTTC.

The chain carries TRBV18 and TRBJ1-5; D is perhaps TRBD1 (5 bases). The CDR3 contains 15 residues. With 3 bases removed from V and 7 bases from J, the gap between germline ends came to 16 bases. Germline CDR1 KGHSH, CDR2 LQKENI. CDR3 in DNA: TGTGCCAGCTCACCTTCGGAAGGGGTAGGCCAGCCCCAGCATTTT. This encodes CASSPSEGVGQPQHF.

The chain employs TRBV5-8 and TRBJ2-3, with D tentatively TRBD1 (6 bases). Germline V CDR1 and CDR2: SGHTS, YDEGEE. The length of the CDR3 is 15 residues. The V and J ends lost 1 base and 6 bases respectively, with 15 bases between them. CDR3 region: CASSLRILGADTQYF. For the CDR3, the DNA is TGTGCCAGCAGCTTGCGGATCCTGGGGGCGGATACGCAGTATTTT.

V usage is TRBV29-1 and J usage is TRBJ2-1; D may be TRBD2 (7 bases). With 7 bases removed from V and 11 bases from J, the gap between germline ends came to 15 bases. The CDR3 totals 11 residues. Germline loops: CDR1 SQVTM, CDR2 ANQGSEA. CDR3 DNA: TGCAGCGCCCTTTGGGGGGGGCAGCAGTTCTTC. It yields the protein CSALWGGQQFF.

This chain connects TRBV28 to TRBJ2-3; the match to TRBD2 covers 8 bases. The CDR3 consists of 16 residues. Germline V gene data show CDR1 as MDHEN and CDR2 as SYDVKM. V lost 6 bases, J lost 1 base, and 9 bases stayed unmatched. CDR3 sequence reads: CASSTISGAGTDTQYF. CDR3 nucleotides: TGTGCCAGCAGCACTATTAGCGGGGCCGGCACAGATACGCAGTATTTT. The full variable domain, its missing parts supplied by reference TRBV28 and TRBJ2-3, is DVKVTQSSRYLVKRTGEKVFLECVQDMDHENMFWYRQDPGLGLRLIYFSYDVKMKEKGDIPEGYSVSREKKERFSLILESASTNQTSMYLCASSTISGAGTDTQYFGPGTRLTVL.

V is TRBV6-5 and J is TRBJ1-5; tentative D call: TRBD1 (5 bases). Trimming shortened V by 7 bases and J by 3 bases, and 16 bases separated the two germline ends. The CDR3 has 15 residues. The V gene's germline CDR1 is MNHEY and CDR2 SVGAGI. The CDR3: CASKDLTGHNQPQHF. DNA for the CDR3: TGTGCCAGCAAGGACCTAACAGGACACAATCAGCCCCAGCATTTT.

This chain joins TRBV19 and TRBJ2-1; weak D call: TRBD1 (6 bases). The V gene lost 7 bases and the J gene lost 7 bases, with 20 bases spanning the gap. The germline V gene encodes CDR1 LNHDA and CDR2 SQIVND (reference sequence). CDR3 length: 15 residues. CDR3 protein: CASNKQGEFRNEQFF. CDR3 nucleotides: TGTGCCAGTAACAAACAGGGTGAGTTTAGGAATGAGCAGTTCTTC.

The V gene is TRBV5-6, the J gene TRBJ2-7, with 11 nucleotides matching TRBD2. The CDR3 contains 14 residues. Germline V gives CDR1 SGHDT, CDR2 YYEEEE. Trimming at V came to 4 bases and at J to 2 bases, leaving 2 bases not matched to a gene. In DNA, the CDR3 is TGTGCCAGCAGCGATAGCGGGGGGGCCTACGAGCAGTACTTC. Protein product: CASSDSGGAYEQYF.

The chain combines TRBV10-2 with TRBJ2-1, with TRBD2 matching 12 bases. J was trimmed by 6 bases and V by 6 bases; bases with no gene match: 6. The CDR3 has 15 amino acids. Germline CDR1 and CDR2: WSHSY and SAAADI. The CDR3 nucleotides read TGCGCCAGCAGGCTAGCGGGAGGGCCCTCCAATGAGCAGTTCTTC. Translation gives CASRLAGGPSNEQFF.

V usage is TRBV5-4 and J usage is TRBJ1-2; TRBD1 matches at 7 bases. The germline CDR1 and CDR2 sequences are SGHNT and YYREEE (reference sequence). This CDR3 contains 12 residues. Germline trimming cut 4 bases from V and 9 bases from J; bases unmatched to any gene: 6. The CDR3 DNA reads as TGTGCCAGCAGCGCAGGACAGGATCGCTACACCTTC. Protein sequence: CASSAGQDRYTF.

The chain links TRBV7-2 to TRBJ2-3; D unresolved. The V end lost 1 base, the J end lost 5 bases, and 16 bases lay between the germline ends. The germline CDR1 and CDR2 sequences are SGHTA and FQGNSA. The CDR3 runs 16 residues. CDR3 protein: CASSLDRVWRGDTQYF. The CDR3 DNA reads TGTGCCAGCAGCTTAGATAGAGTCTGGCGAGGAGATACGCAGTATTTT.

The chain combines TRBV5-4 with TRBJ2-1; unclear D gene. Trimming took 0 bases from V and 0 from J, leaving 10 bases between them. The CDR3 runs to 16 residues. The germline V gene has CDR1 SGHNT and CDR2 YYREEE (reference sequence). As DNA, the CDR3 is TGTGCCAGCAGCTTGGTTAGACTTTCCTCCTACAATGAGCAGTTCTTC. It codes for CASSLVRLSSYNEQFF. Full variable domain (outside the CDR3, taken from reference TRBV5-4 and TRBJ2-1): ETGVTQSPTHLIKTRGQQVTLRCSSQSGHNTVSWYQQALGQGPQFIFQYYREEENGRGNFPPRFSGLQFPNYSSELNVNALELDDSALYLCASSLVRLSSYNEQFFGPGTRLTVL.

This chain uses TRBV5-1 with TRBJ2-7; TRBD2 matches 10 bases. The CDR3 contains 15 residues. V trimming: 1 base; J trimming: 4 bases; junction bases outside the gene matches: 5. CDR1 and CDR2 (germline): SGHRS, YFSETQ. In DNA form, the CDR3 reads TGCGCCAGCAGCTTGCTAGCGGGAGAAGCTTACGAGCAGTACTTC. Protein sequence: CASSLLAGEAYEQYF.

CDR3 protein: CATSDVLAGPGVDTQYF. The CDR3 DNA reads TGTGCCACCAGTGACGTTCTAGCGGGTCCGGGGGTAGATACGCAGTATTTT. This rearrangement joins TRBV24-1 to TRBJ2-3, with TRBD2 identical over 8 bases. Unmatched junction bases numbered 13, after V lost 4 bases and J lost 5 bases. The germline V gene has CDR1 KGHDR and CDR2 SFDVKD. This CDR3 contains 17 residues.

This chain connects TRBV5-8 to TRBJ2-7, with D tentatively TRBD2 (5 bases). Per the germline V gene, CDR1 is SGHTS and CDR2 is YDEGEE. V was clipped by 1 base and J by 6 bases, with 8 bases between them. CDR3 size: 12 residues. In nucleotides, the CDR3 is TGTGCCAGCAGCTTGTCCGGGATCGAGCAGTACTTC. Encoded protein: CASSLSGIEQYF.

This chain's CDR3 is CAWSVFAGETQYF. For the CDR3, the DNA is TGTGCCTGGAGTGTATTCGCGGGGGAGACCCAGTACTTC. The chain carries TRBV30 and TRBJ2-5, with D maybe TRBD2 (6 bases). Germline lookup yields CDR1 GTSNPN and CDR2 SVGIG (reference sequence). V shed 0 bases and J shed 5 bases, with 10 bases lying between them. This CDR3 is 13 amino acids long.

The J gene is TRBJ2-7, the V gene TRBV7-9, with unresolved D. Trimming took 4 bases from V and 6 from J, leaving 13 bases between them. Germline loops: CDR1 SEHNR, CDR2 FQNEAQ (reference sequence). The CDR3 covers 13 residues. The CDR3 DNA reads TGTGCCAGCAGCTCACACCCCTGGTCCGAGCAGTACTTC. Amino acids: CASSSHPWSEQYF.